A single T cell receptor beta chain is shown here with its context. The target antigen is unknown. Template-switch reactions added UMIs with a 6-nucleotide sample barcode. TCRdb re-called the 5' RACE reads and shows each CDR3 protein once, DNA omitted. This repertoire includes some 450,000 distinct CDR3 sequences. CDR1 SGHRS and CDR2 YFSETQ come from the germline V gene. The CDR3 is 19 residues long. This sample was taken from a study of monozygotic twins with inflammatory bowel disease. Findings and limits, study-wide: Researchers were unable to tell different T cell subtypes apart. Fewer shared clonotypes with others were found in IBD patients than in healthy twins, especially with disease activity. Healthy co-twins, by inverse Simpson, had higher TCRbeta diversity than their siblings with IBD.

J is TRBJ2-1 and V is TRBV5-1; the D call of TRBD2 rests on TCRdb alone, since no DNA is present to check it. The TCR originated in a human donor with ulcerative colitis or Crohn's disease, or a healthy co-twin of an affected twin (not recorded which). The sample comprised blood. The CDR3 region is CASSLASYLAGGSYNEQFF.